Described below is a single TCR beta chain sequence and its context. These data come from a study of OX40 agonist ivuxolimab in advanced cancers. Data came from immunoSEQ multiplex PCR; TCRdb stores just in-frame clones and leaves some out. Of about 61,000 clones in the sample, 80% to 90% were seen once. The germline V gene has CDR1 MRHNA and CDR2 SNTAGT. The CDR3 has 15 residues. Deletions cut 0 bases from V and 7 bases from J, with 10 bases between. The TCR was taken from an adult with an advanced solid tumor such as melanoma, head and neck, liver or kidney cancer. The chain is built from TRBV6-4 and TRBJ1-6; D is possibly TRBD1 (5 bases). Sequencing was performed on CD4+ or CD8+ T cells sorted from blood, taken in a trial of the OX40 agonist ivuxolimab. In nucleotides, the CDR3 is TGTGCCAGCAGTGACTCTAGGGAGGGGAATTCACCCCTCCACTTT. Its translation is CASSDSREGNSPLHF.